This T cell receptor (beta chain) was profiled in a study of T cells in Graves' hyperthyroidism and ophthalmopathy (dated by TCRdb to about 2019). Looking at the study overall: Peripheral blood was collected at initial diagnosis, before any treatment. Once sampling was done, hyperthyroidism patients were given methimazole at a starting dose of 30 mg daily, whereas ophthalmopathy patients were given high-dose intravenous methylprednisolone. Thyroid tissue and blood T-cell repertoires from six Graves' hyperthyroidism patients were also compared in the study. The roughly 90 discovery patients were divided at random into training and test sets in a 7:3 ratio. Prospective prediction of ophthalmopathy was tested in an independent validation cohort of under 20 hyperthyroidism patients and some 17 patients who later progressed to ophthalmopathy. The paper reports TCR Vbeta CDR3 sequencing of 140 or so peripheral blood samples: 40 to 45 ophthalmopathy, under 85 hyperthyroidism and approximately 17 progressor patients. TCR V-J signatures able to tell the groups apart were searched for in a discovery cohort of more than 90 patients, of whom fewer than 45 had Graves' ophthalmopathy and roughly 57 had stable Graves' hyperthyroidism. Points the paper makes about the study in general: In validation, the model predicted progression to ophthalmopathy a median of roughly 6.1 months before onset, with about 64% sensitivity and 72.22% specificity. Sample size was not statistically predetermined, and blinding of investigators to group allocation was not performed. Ophthalmopathy was separated from stable hyperthyroidism by a 13 V-J signature model, with 85% to 90% sensitivity and approximately 81% specificity obtained in cross-validation and 80%/75% obtained in testing. Most expanded thyroid clonotypes (frequency above 0.001) were also found in blood, which suggests that blood repertoires may mirror thyroid immune responses.

Amplification of TCR beta CDR3 regions was carried out from RNA transcripts. For the first round of RT-PCR on the TCR CDR3, the HTBI primer set was used together with the Qiagen OneStep RT-PCR kit. Libraries were constructed in a second round of multiplex PCR, after which size selection and purification were performed. Paired-end sequencing of the libraries was performed with 100 bp reads on an Illumina HiSeq2000. Under the source paper's analysis protocol: SOAPnuke was used to process the raw data, throwing out any read that contained adapters or uncalled bases, had a mean Phred below 15, or lacked an exact constant-primer or identifier match. High-quality paired reads were merged with COPE v1.2.5, and unique nucleotide sequences were defined as clonotypes. Clonotypes were aligned to IMGT TRBV, TRBD and TRBJ reference segments using MiTCR v1.1. The analysis was restricted to V-J combinations with a frequency above 0.0001, which together covered 98% to 99.2% of the repertoires. The TCS score was defined as F50 (clonal expansion) divided by E x V (chaos), with BLOSUM62-based TCRdist calculated between CDR3 peptides within each V-J. Welch's t-statistics and random forest reduced fewer than 550 V-J features to 13, which were used in a naive Bayes classifier (R e1071). Through fastp at Q25 and MiXCR, TCRdb rebuilt clones from the public reads, retaining in-frame beta chains. Merged by CDR3 protein, the rows form single entries marked with the most common genes and DNA. TCRdb's processing, not the authors', yielded these V and J calls. This sample has about 600,000 distinct CDR3 sequences in its table, and 16% of those were observed once. Of the sample, about 3.5% is held by the ten largest clones.

This clonotype was recorded at least ten times. Its antigen is unknown. Base qualities were left out, and no much larger clone turns up one base away. The cysteine opens and the phenylalanine closes a CDR3 of 13 amino acids. Only CDR3 DNA is held: 39 bases, read in frame from base 1. The germline V gene encodes CDR1 LGHDT and CDR2 YNNKEL (reference sequence). Trimming leaves V shorter by 4 bases and J shorter by 5 bases, with the junction holding 2 bases beyond the gene matches. Ophthalmopathy patients had moderately to severely active disease, with a Clinical Activity Score of 3 or more, a NOSPECS grade of 4 or more, and a disease duration of less than 3 months. Patients with uncontrolled infections, other autoimmune diseases, pregnancy or lactation were excluded. Diagnoses relied on clinical symptoms, serum thyroxine and TRAb, thyroid ultrasound and orbital computed tomography. PBMCs were isolated from 7.5 to 10 ml of fresh peripheral blood by Ficoll-Paque density gradient centrifugation. Trizol reagent was used to extract total RNA, and RNA quality was then checked on an Agilent 2100 Bioanalyzer.

Sequencing used blood. The source of this sequence is a woman aged 40 to 50 with Graves' ophthalmopathy. The chain is encoded by TRBV3-1 joined to TRBJ1-5; the junction holds 7 bases that match TRBD1. The CDR3 loop reads CASSRTGYQPQHF. The DNA sequence is TGTGCCAGCAGCCGGACAGGTTATCAGCCCCAGCATTTT.